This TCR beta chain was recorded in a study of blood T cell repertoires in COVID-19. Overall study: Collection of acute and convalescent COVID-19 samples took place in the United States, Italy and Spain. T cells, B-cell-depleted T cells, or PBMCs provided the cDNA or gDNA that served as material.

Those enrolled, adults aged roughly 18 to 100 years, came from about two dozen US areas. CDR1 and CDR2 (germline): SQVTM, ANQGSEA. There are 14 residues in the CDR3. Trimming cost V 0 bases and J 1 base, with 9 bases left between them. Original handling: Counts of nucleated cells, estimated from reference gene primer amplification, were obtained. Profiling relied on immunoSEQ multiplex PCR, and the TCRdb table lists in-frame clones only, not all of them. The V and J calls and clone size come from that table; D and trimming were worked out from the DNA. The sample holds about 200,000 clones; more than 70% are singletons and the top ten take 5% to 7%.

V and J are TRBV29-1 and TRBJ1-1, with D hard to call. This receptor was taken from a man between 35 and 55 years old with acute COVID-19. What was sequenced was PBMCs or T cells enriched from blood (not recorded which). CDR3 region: CSVEDPRENTEAFF. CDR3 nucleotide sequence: TGCAGCGTTGAAGATCCTCGGGAGAACACTGAAGCTTTCTTT.